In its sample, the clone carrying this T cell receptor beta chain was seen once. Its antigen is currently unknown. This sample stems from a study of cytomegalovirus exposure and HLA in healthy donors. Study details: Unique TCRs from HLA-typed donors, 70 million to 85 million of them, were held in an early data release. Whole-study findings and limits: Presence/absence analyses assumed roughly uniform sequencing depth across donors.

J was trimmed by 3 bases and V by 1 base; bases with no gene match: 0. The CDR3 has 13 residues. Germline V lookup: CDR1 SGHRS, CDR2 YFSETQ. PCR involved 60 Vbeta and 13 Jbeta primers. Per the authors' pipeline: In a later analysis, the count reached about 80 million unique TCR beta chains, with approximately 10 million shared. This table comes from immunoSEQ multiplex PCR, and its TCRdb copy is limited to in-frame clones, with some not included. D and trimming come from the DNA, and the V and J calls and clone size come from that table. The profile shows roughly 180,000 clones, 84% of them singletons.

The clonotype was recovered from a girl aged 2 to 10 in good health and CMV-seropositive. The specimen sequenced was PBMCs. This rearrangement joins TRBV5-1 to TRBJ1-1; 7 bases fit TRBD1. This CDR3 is CASSLQGDTEAFF. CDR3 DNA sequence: TGCGCCAGCAGCTTGCAGGGGGACACTGAAGCTTTCTTT.